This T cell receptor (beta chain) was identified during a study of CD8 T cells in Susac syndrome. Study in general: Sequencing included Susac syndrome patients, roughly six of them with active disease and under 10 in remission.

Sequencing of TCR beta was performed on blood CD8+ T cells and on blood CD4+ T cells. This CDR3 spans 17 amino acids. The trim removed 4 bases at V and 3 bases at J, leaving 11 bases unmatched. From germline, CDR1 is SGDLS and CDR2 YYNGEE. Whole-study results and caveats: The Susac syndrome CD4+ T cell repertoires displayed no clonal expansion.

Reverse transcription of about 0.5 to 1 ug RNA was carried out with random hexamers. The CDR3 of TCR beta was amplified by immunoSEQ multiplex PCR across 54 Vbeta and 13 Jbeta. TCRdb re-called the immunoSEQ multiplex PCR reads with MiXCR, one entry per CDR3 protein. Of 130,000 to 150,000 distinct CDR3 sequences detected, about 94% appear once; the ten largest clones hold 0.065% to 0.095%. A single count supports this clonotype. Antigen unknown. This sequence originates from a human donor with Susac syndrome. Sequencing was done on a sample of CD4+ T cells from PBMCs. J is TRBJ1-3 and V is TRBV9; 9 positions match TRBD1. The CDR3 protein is CASSTTTGGSSGNTIYF. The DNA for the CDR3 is TGTGCCAGCAGCACCACGACAGGGGGATCCAGTGGAAACACCATATATTTT.